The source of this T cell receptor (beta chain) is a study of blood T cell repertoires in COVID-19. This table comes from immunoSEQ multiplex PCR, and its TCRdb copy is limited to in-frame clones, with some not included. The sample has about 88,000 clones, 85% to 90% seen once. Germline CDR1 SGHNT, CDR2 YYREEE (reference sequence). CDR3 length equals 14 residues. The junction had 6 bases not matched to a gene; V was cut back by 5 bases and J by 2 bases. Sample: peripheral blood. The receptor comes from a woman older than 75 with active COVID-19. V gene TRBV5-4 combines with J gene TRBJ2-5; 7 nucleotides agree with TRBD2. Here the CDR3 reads CASSSPGGQETQYF. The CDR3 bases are TGTGCCAGCAGTTCACCCGGGGGGCAAGAGACCCAGTACTTC.